The 23 T cell receptor beta chains given below trace back to one sample, sequenced in a study of cytomegalovirus exposure and HLA in healthy donors. With 60 Vbeta and 13 Jbeta primers, the PCR was carried out. This table comes from immunoSEQ multiplex PCR, and its TCRdb copy is limited to in-frame clones, with some not included. The repertoire holds 80,000 to 100,000 clones, with about 69% as singletons. Sample: PBMCs. These receptors were collected from a woman aged 18-29 years in good health and CMV-seropositive.

The V call is TRBV5-6, the J call TRBJ1-2; D remains unclear. V was shortened by 2 bases and J by 0 bases, with 14 bases between the two germline ends. The germline CDR1 and CDR2 sequences are SGHDT and YYEEEE. The CDR3 is 16 amino acids. Here the CDR3 reads CASSFWGGGPNYGYTF. CDR3 DNA sequence: TGTGCCAGCAGCTTTTGGGGAGGCGGACCTAACTATGGCTACACCTTC.

This chain joins TRBV10-3 and TRBJ2-5; possible D gene TRBD1, 6 bases. Trimming left V 5 bases short and J 4 bases short, with 11 bases between. The CDR3 is 13 residues long. Germline values: CDR1 ENHRY, CDR2 SYGVKD. The CDR3 DNA sequence: TGTGCCATCAGTCCCCGAGGGGGAGAGACCCAGTACTTC. This gives the protein CAISPRGGETQYF.

The gene calls are TRBV7-9 and TRBJ2-6, with TRBD1 matching over 7 bases. From germline, CDR1 is SEHNR and CDR2 FQNEAQ (reference sequence). With 1 base clipped from V and 5 bases from J, the junction kept 5 bases outside the gene matches. The CDR3 spans 16 residues. In DNA form, the CDR3 reads TGTGCCAGCAGCTTAGACAGGGGTAGCTGGGCCAACGTCCTGACTTTC. Residues: CASSLDRGSWANVLTF.

This clone was counted a few times. The V gene is TRBV5-6, the J gene TRBJ2-1, with 15 bases lining up with TRBD2. This CDR3 comprises 17 residues. V lost 4 bases, J lost 0 bases, and 2 bases stayed unmatched. Germline V gene sequence: CDR1 SGHDT, CDR2 YYEEEE. The CDR3 DNA reads TGTGCCAGCAGCCAGGGACTAGCGGGGGGCTCCTACAATGAGCAGTTCTTC. This codes for CASSQGLAGGSYNEQFF. Combining the CDR3 with reference TRBV5-6 and TRBJ2-1 gives the whole variable domain DAGVTQSPTHLIKTRGQQVTLRCSPKSGHDTVSWYQQALGQGPQFIFQYYEEEERQRGNFPDRFSGHQFPNYSSELNVNALLLGDSALYLCASSQGLAGGSYNEQFFGPGTRLTVL.

The rearrangement joins TRBV7-6 to TRBJ1-5; 10 nucleotides agree with TRBD1. Germline lookup yields CDR1 SGHVS and CDR2 FNYEAQ. The length of the CDR3 is 15 residues. The V gene end was trimmed by 5 bases and the J gene end by 6 bases; junction bases not matched to a gene: 7. The CDR3 bases are TGTGCCAGCAGCCTCGGGACAGGGGCCGGTCAGCCCCAGCATTTT. Protein sequence: CASSLGTGAGQPQHF. Drawing the rest from reference TRBV7-6 and TRBJ1-5, the complete variable domain is GAGVSQSPRYKVTKRGQDVALRCDPISGHVSLYWYRQALGQGPEFLTYFNYEAQQDKSGLPNDRFSAERPEGSISTLTIQRTEQRDSAMYRCASSLGTGAGQPQHFGDGTRLSIL.

This clone has just one count. The chain combines TRBV19 with TRBJ1-4; TRBD1 aligns across 8 bases. The J segment lost 1 base and the V segment lost 6 bases, leaving 10 bases of the junction unmatched. The CDR3 consists of 17 residues. The germline CDR1 and CDR2 sequences are LNHDA and SQIVND (reference sequence). The CDR3 bases are TGTGCCAGTAGCTCAGGGGGCGTCTTTGGAACTAATGAAAAACTGTTTTTT. Its translation: CASSSGGVFGTNEKLFF. The whole variable domain, remainder taken from reference TRBV19 and TRBJ1-4, is DGGITQSPKYLFRKEGQNVTLSCEQNLNHDAMYWYRQDPGQGLRLIYYSQIVNDFQKGDIAEGYSVSREKKESFPLTVTSAQKNPTAFYLCASSSGGVFGTNEKLFFGSGTQLSVL.

The rearrangement links TRBV27 to TRBJ2-4; D call uncertain. Germline assignment: CDR1 MNHEY and CDR2 SMNVEV (reference sequence). Trimming removed 0 bases from V and 0 bases from J, with 9 bases in between. The CDR3 extends over 16 amino acids. The DNA for the CDR3 is TGTGCCAGCAGTTTATCAAGAGGATTAGCCAAAAACATTCAGTACTTC. It codes for CASSLSRGLAKNIQYF.

The chain uses TRBV4-2 and TRBJ1-2; D uncertain. The CDR3 runs to 15 residues. The V end was cut by 0 bases, the J end by 8 bases, with 16 bases between. The germline gives CDR1 LGHNA, CDR2 YNFKEQ. As DNA, the CDR3 is TGTGCCAGCAGCCAAGAGGTTGTCGCGGCCTTAGGCTACACCTTC. Encoded protein: CASSQEVVAALGYTF.

V and J are TRBV5-1 and TRBJ2-7; 8 bases are shared with TRBD1. CDR1 is SGHRS, CDR2 YFSETQ, per germline. This CDR3 comprises 13 residues. The V and J ends lost 4 bases and 2 bases, in that order; junction bases with no gene match: 2. The CDR3 protein is CASSLTGAYEQYF. CDR3 DNA: TGCGCCAGCAGCCTGACAGGGGCCTACGAGCAGTACTTC. The variable domain in full, with the rest retrieved from reference TRBV5-1 and TRBJ2-7, is KAGVTQTPRYLIKTRGQQVTLSCSPISGHRSVSWYQQTPGQGLQFLFEYFSETQRNKGNFPGRFSGRQFSNSRSEMNVSTLELGDSALYLCASSLTGAYEQYFGPGTRLTVT.

The V gene is TRBV12-5, the J gene TRBJ1-6, with D unresolved. Germline V lookup: CDR1 LGHNT, CDR2 FRNRAP. The ends were cut back, 2 bases at V and 7 bases at J, with 6 bases in the middle. The CDR3 has 13 amino acids. The CDR3 here is CASGLLRNSPLHF. CDR3 nucleotides: TGTGCTAGTGGTTTGCTCAGAAATTCACCCCTCCACTTT.

This clone was recorded a few times. The CDR3 bases are TGTGCCAGCAGCAAAAAGACGGAGAGCTCCTACGAGCAGTACTTC. Amino acid sequence: CASSKKTESSYEQYF. J is TRBJ2-7 and V is TRBV21-1; TRBD2 is taken as the D call from the table, unchecked against the DNA. TRBV21-1 corresponds to a pseudogene. CDR3 length: 15 amino acids.

The CDR3 bases are TGCGCCAGCAGCTCAAACACAGATACGCAGTATTTT. Protein product: CASSSNTDTQYF. This sequence joins TRBV5-1 and TRBJ2-3; D is unclear. Germline CDR1 is SGHRS and CDR2 is YFSETQ. This CDR3 contains 12 residues. The V end was cut by 3 bases, the J end by 2 bases, with 4 bases between.

This chain uses TRBV4-3 with TRBJ2-1, with 9 bases fitting TRBD2. Germline V gene data show CDR1 as LGHNA and CDR2 as YSLEER. Trimming cost V 0 bases and J 8 bases; bases outside gene matches: 5. The length of the CDR3 is 15 residues. Here the CDR3 reads CASSQDLTSGDEQFF. In DNA form, the CDR3 reads TGCGCCAGCAGCCAAGATTTGACTAGCGGAGATGAGCAGTTCTTC.

The chain couples TRBV18 to TRBJ1-5, with TRBD1 matching over 10 bases. Looked up from germline, CDR1 is KGHSH and CDR2 is LQKENI. The J segment lost 4 bases and the V segment lost 4 bases, leaving 1 base of the junction unmatched. The CDR3 spans 14 residues. Here the CDR3 reads CASSQGQGNQPQHF. CDR3 coding DNA: TGTGCCAGCTCACAGGGACAGGGGAATCAGCCCCAGCATTTT.

The chain couples TRBV9 to TRBJ1-1; TRBD1 aligns across 9 bases. CDR1 and CDR2 from the germline V gene are SGDLS and YYNGEE. The ends lost 2 bases at V and 7 bases at J; junction bases unmatched: 6. The CDR3 spans 14 residues. The CDR3 region has the DNA TGTGCCAGCAGCGTCACCGGGACAGGGCTTGAAGCTTTCTTT. Encoded protein: CASSVTGTGLEAFF.

The chain is built from TRBV6-4 and TRBJ2-3; D may be TRBD1 (6 bases). This CDR3 has 14 amino acids. Trimming stripped 3 bases from V and 7 bases from J, with 14 bases between. Germline loops: CDR1 MRHNA, CDR2 SNTAGT. DNA of the CDR3: TGTGCCAGCAGTGAGGAGACAGGTTCACATACGCAGTATTTT. It translates to CASSEETGSHTQYF.

This clone has a handful of counts. This rearrangement joins TRBV7-2 to TRBJ1-6; D is perhaps TRBD1 (5 bases). V lost 4 bases, J lost 8 bases, and 27 bases lay in between. This CDR3 comprises 19 residues. The germline CDR1 and CDR2 sequences are SGHTA and FQGNSA. The CDR3 here is CASSSSGTQGRLWYSPLHF. As DNA, the CDR3 is TGTGCCAGCAGCTCTTCCGGGACTCAAGGGCGCCTTTGGTATTCACCCCTCCACTTT.

This clone was found once. This chain links TRBV18 with TRBJ1-2; TRBD1 matches 7 bases. The V and J ends lost 1 base and 0 bases, in that order; junction bases with no gene match: 5. The CDR3 has 16 residues. Germline V lookup: CDR1 KGHSH, CDR2 LQKENI. CDR3 in amino acids: CASSPLKTGSNYGYTF. The CDR3 DNA is TGTGCCAGCTCACCACTTAAGACAGGGTCTAACTATGGCTACACCTTC.

This clone was counted between two and nine times. The chain combines TRBV19 with TRBJ1-2, with unresolved D. The CDR3 covers 10 residues. CDR1 and CDR2 (germline): LNHDA, SQIVND (reference sequence). Between the trimmed V and J ends, which lost 10 bases and 10 bases, there was a span of 13 bases. The DNA for the CDR3 is TGTGCCACCTCTAGCCCCTACTACACCTTC. Protein: CATSSPYYTF. The whole variable domain, remainder taken from reference TRBV19 and TRBJ1-2, is DGGITQSPKYLFRKEGQNVTLSCEQNLNHDAMYWYRQDPGQGLRLIYYSQIVNDFQKGDIAEGYSVSREKKESFPLTVTSAQKNPTAFYLCATSSPYYTFGSGTRLTVV.

J is TRBJ2-7 and V is TRBV5-1, with a weak D call TRBD1 (6 bases). With 3 bases removed from V and 0 bases from J, the gap between germline ends came to 22 bases. Germline V gives CDR1 SGHRS, CDR2 YFSETQ. CDR3 length: 18 residues. CDR3 loop: CASSSGRKRTANSYEQYF. In DNA form, the CDR3 reads TGCGCCAGCAGCTCCGGCCGAAAAAGGACAGCTAACTCCTACGAGCAGTACTTC.

This clone was counted only a few times. The chain recombines TRBV27 with TRBJ2-5; TRBD2 agrees at 11 bases. The CDR3 length is 17 residues. Germline loops: CDR1 MNHEY, CDR2 SMNVEV (reference sequence). J gave up 14 bases and V 3 bases, and 20 bases lay outside the gene matches. CDR3 DNA sequence: TGTGCCAGCAGTTTGACTAGCGGGGCCTACTCCCCACGACCTATCTACTTC. It specifies CASSLTSGAYSPRPIYF.

This rearrangement joins TRBV7-2 to TRBJ1-2, with D unclear. Germline loops: CDR1 SGHTA, CDR2 FQGNSA. CDR3 length equals 14 residues. With 5 bases removed from V and 6 bases from J, the gap between germline ends came to 16 bases. The CDR3 DNA sequence: TGTGCCAGCAGCCGAGACGGGGTCGTTGATGGCTACACCTTC. Translating gives CASSRDGVVDGYTF. The entire variable domain, with the rest obtained from reference TRBV7-2 and TRBJ1-2, is as follows: GAGVSQSPSNKVTEKGKDVELRCDPISGHTALYWYRQSLGQGLEFLIYFQGNSAPDKSGLPSDRFSAERTGGSVSTLTIQRTQQEDSAVYLCASSRDGVVDGYTFGSGTRLTVV.

This clone was seen just once. The gene calls are TRBV7-8 and TRBJ1-6; 7 nucleotides align to TRBD1. The CDR3 consists of 15 residues. Germline lookup yields CDR1 SGHVS and CDR2 FQNEAQ. The ends lost 5 bases at V and 6 bases at J; junction bases unmatched: 7. The CDR3 protein is CASSNGQAFNSPLHF. CDR3 nucleotides: TGTGCCAGCAGCAACGGACAGGCGTTTAATTCACCCCTCCACTTT.